This T cell receptor beta chain was obtained from a study of T-cell reconstitution after alpha-beta-depleted transplantation in children. Study observations and caveats: By one year post-transplant, T-cell counts and diversity largely arose from T cells that were newly produced. In patients about two months after transplant, alpha-beta T cells reportedly arose from several hundred expanded graft clones. The study traced high day-60 TCRbeta diversity in some patients to surviving recipient T cells and thymic progenitors.

Using unique molecular identifiers, the investigators prepared the TCRbeta library. TCRdb processed the PCR reads anew with MiXCR; each CDR3 protein has one entry. The repertoire holds fewer than 1 million distinct CDR3 sequences, with approximately 15% as singletons. V was cut by 0 bases and J by 9 bases, with 10 bases left in between. Germline V gene lookup returns CDR1 SGDLS and CDR2 YYNGEE. There are 13 residues in the CDR3. This clonotype was seen more than once but under ten times. The antigen remains undetermined. The sequencing used PBMCs, mostly from graft donor cells, collected 360 days after TCRalphabeta/CD19-depleted stem cell transplant. The clonotype was recovered from a male patient younger than 18 who had a stem cell transplant for acute lymphoblastic leukemia, so the T cells may come from the graft donor. The V gene is TRBV9, the J gene TRBJ2-1; a weak D match, TRBD2 (5 bases). CDR3 coding DNA: TGTGCCAGCAGCGTAGGGTCTGGGAGTGAGCAGTTCTTC. This sequence encodes CASSVGSGSEQFF.